A selection of T cell receptor beta chains follows, all from one sample in a study of blood T cell repertoires in COVID-19. Only in-frame clones appear in the TCRdb table, and some are missing; sequencing was by immunoSEQ multiplex PCR. The sample holds roughly 160,000 clones, roughly 80% seen once. The sample comprised PBMCs or T cells enriched from blood (not recorded which). The receptors shown here come from a woman between 55 and 75 years old who had recovered from COVID-19. The CDR3 runs from the conserved cysteine through the conserved F or W. Each record gives: V gene, CDR3 protein.

v_call: TRBV5-4; cdr3_aa: CASSLDRNYGYTF
v_call: TRBV2; cdr3_aa: CASSELYGTSYNEQFF
v_call: TRBV19; cdr3_aa: CASSIGHNQPQHF
v_call: TRBV3-1/TRBV3-2; cdr3_aa: CASSLLAGRLQETQYF
v_call: TRBV29-1; cdr3_aa: CSAAGHSGANVLTF
v_call: TRBV5-6; cdr3_aa: CASTLGQGVDEQYF
v_call: TRBV18; cdr3_aa: CASSHKGSTDTQYF
v_call: TRBV20-1; cdr3_aa: CSASSGATYEQYF
v_call: TRBV5-1; cdr3_aa: CASSGPGSDTGELFF
v_call: TRBV7-9; cdr3_aa: CASSPTTGFQPQHF
v_call: TRBV7-9; cdr3_aa: CASSLDSGGEKLFF
v_call: TRBV13; cdr3_aa: CASSLGSSSTDTQYF
v_call: TRBV10-1; cdr3_aa: CASSPTGSANEKLFF
v_call: TRBV5-1; cdr3_aa: CASSLLASGGSTDTQYF
v_call: TRBV5-1; cdr3_aa: CASSEASMGGSSYEQYF
v_call: TRBV21-1; cdr3_aa: CASSKLRDRATDTQYF
v_call: TRBV3-1/TRBV3-2; cdr3_aa: CASSLSQVVQADGYTF
v_call: TRBV9; cdr3_aa: CASSVAATNEKLFF
v_call: TRBV30; cdr3_aa: CAWTDKSYEQYF
v_call: TRBV7-9; cdr3_aa: CASSARITGDEQYF
v_call: TRBV7-3; cdr3_aa: CASSLIRTGYGYTF
v_call: TRBV14; cdr3_aa: CASSQYGFTEAFF
v_call: TRBV3-1/TRBV3-2; cdr3_aa: CASSISNQRGGTDTQYF
v_call: TRBV7-2; cdr3_aa: CASSLEGSHNSPLHF
v_call: TRBV5-1; cdr3_aa: CASSLAVAGVGEQFF
v_call: TRBV7-9; cdr3_aa: CASSTGFSYEQYF
v_call: TRBV24-1; cdr3_aa: CATSDSRTASKETQYF
v_call: TRBV27; cdr3_aa: CASSPTRGYEQYF
v_call: TRBV9; cdr3_aa: CASSRATSFTTGELFF
v_call: TRBV11-2; cdr3_aa: CASSPPDRGIHEQYF
v_call: TRBV7-9; cdr3_aa: CASSTPVGNYGYTF
v_call: TRBV30; cdr3_aa: CAWNTVTGAEQYF
v_call: TRBV10-3; cdr3_aa: CAISPHGGANTGELFF
v_call: TRBV7-6; cdr3_aa: CASSTRVAERYEQFF
v_call: TRBV18; cdr3_aa: CASSPTVLAGVDTQYF
v_call: TRBV7-9; cdr3_aa: CASSLGGQGLSEQYF
v_call: TRBV5-6; cdr3_aa: CASSLPGTSTDTQYF
v_call: TRBV7-8; cdr3_aa: CASSLGRAEVVGTEAFF
v_call: TRBV6-5; cdr3_aa: CASSYNRAGEQFF